The 26 T cell receptor beta chains below come from one sample, sequenced in a study of CD8+CD57+ T cells in acquired aplastic anemia. The study profiled TCR beta VDJ and CDR3 using genomic DNA as template. TCRdb reprocessed the reads via MiXCR and lists one record per CDR3 protein. The sample contains some 240,000 distinct CDR3 sequences, 34% of which appear only once. The sequenced material came from sorted CD4+, CD8+, or CD8+CD57+ T cells (not recorded which) from PBMCs. These receptors were collected from a human donor in good health, serving as a control.

A remark on this clonotype: A single base separates this from a much larger clone, so it may be a read error. The chain employs TRBV11-2 and TRBJ2-7; the match to TRBD1 covers 11 bases. The junction had 10 bases not matched to a gene; V was cut back by 3 bases and J by 9 bases. Germline V gene sequence: CDR1 SGHAT, CDR2 FQNNGV. The CDR3 sequence is 15 residues long. CDR3 coding DNA: TGTGCCAGCAGCTTCTTCGGACAGGGGGCGGTCGGGCAGTACTTC. This translates into CASSFFGQGAVGQYF.

This clonotype was observed many times. The chain combines TRBV7-3 with TRBJ2-3; 14 bases align to TRBD2. With 5 bases clipped from V and 4 bases from J, the junction kept 5 bases outside the gene matches. This CDR3 spans 16 amino acids. Germline values: CDR1 SGHTA, CDR2 FQGTGA. The chain's CDR3 is CASSKGTSGSPDTQYF. As DNA, the CDR3 is TGTGCCAGCAGCAAAGGGACTAGCGGGAGCCCAGATACGCAGTATTTT.

In its sample, this clonotype was seen a few times. This chain uses TRBV28 with TRBJ2-7; D is uncertain. V was shortened by 2 bases and J by 6 bases, with 11 bases between the two germline ends. Germline V gives CDR1 MDHEN, CDR2 SYDVKM. The CDR3 loop spans 13 amino acids. In DNA form, the CDR3 reads TGTGCCAGCAGTTTAAACCTCCGACGCGAGCAGTACTTC. This gives the protein CASSLNLRREQYF.

Regarding this clonotype: Just one base apart from a much larger clone, this may be a read error. The chain uses TRBV6-1 and TRBJ1-5; D gene uncertain. Deletions cut 5 bases from V and 6 bases from J, with 11 bases between. This CDR3 comprises 13 residues. Germline values: CDR1 MNHNS, CDR2 SASEGT. CDR3 sequence (DNA): TGTGCCAGCAGTCGGAGGGTCGGTCAGCCCCAGCATTTT. Amino acid sequence: CASSRRVGQPQHF.

At least ten counts were recorded for this clonotype. The CDR3 protein is CSARDIAGSSSVQYF. DNA of the CDR3: TGCAGTGCTAGAGATATTGCAGGATCCTCATCGGTGCAGTACTTC. The chain joins TRBV20-1 to TRBJ2-7; D is ambiguous. The germline V gene has CDR1 DFQATT and CDR2 SNEGSKA (reference sequence). There are 15 residues in the CDR3. Trimming removed 0 bases at V and 9 bases at J, with 21 bases between.

This clonotype was observed at least ten times. This rearrangement joins TRBV5-5 to TRBJ1-1, with 8 bases aligning to TRBD1. This CDR3 is built from 15 residues. With 4 bases clipped from V and 1 base from J, the junction kept 6 bases outside the gene matches. CDR1 is SGHKS and CDR2 is YYEKEE in the germline V gene (reference sequence). The CDR3 spells CASSRRTGRNTEAFF. The CDR3, as DNA: TGTGCCAGCAGCCGGAGGACAGGGAGGAACACTGAAGCTTTCTTT. Variable domain in full (rest from reference TRBV5-5 and TRBJ1-1): DAGVTQSPTHLIKTRGQQVTLRCSPISGHKSVSWYQQVLGQGPQFIFQYYEKEERGRGNFPDRFSARQFPNYSSELNVNALLLGDSALYLCASSRRTGRNTEAFFGQGTRLTVV.

This clonotype has only a few counts. The chain joins TRBV2 to TRBJ2-7; D possibly uses TRBD1 or TRBD2 (5 bases each). The CDR3 consists of 15 residues. Deletions cut 6 bases from V and 6 bases from J, with 21 bases between. In germline, CDR1 is SNHLY, CDR2 FYNNEI. The CDR3 DNA reads TGTGCCAGCAGCGATTCCGGGACCACTTCCGTCGAGCAGTACTTC. This codes for CASSDSGTTSVEQYF.

This clonotype has ten or more counts. This sequence joins TRBV2 and TRBJ2-5; D is unresolved. The V and J ends lost 6 bases and 0 bases respectively, with 2 bases between them. This CDR3 has 11 residues. Per the germline V gene, CDR1 is SNHLY and CDR2 is FYNNEI. Here the CDR3 reads CASRYQETQYF. Written as DNA, the CDR3 is TGTGCCAGCAGATACCAAGAGACCCAGTACTTC.

V usage is TRBV4-2 and J usage is TRBJ2-3; D possibly corresponds to TRBD2 (5 bases). This CDR3 spans 20 amino acids. CDR1 LGHNA and CDR2 YNFKEQ come from the germline V gene. V was cut by 3 bases and J by 3 bases, with 28 bases left in between. CDR3 nucleotides: TGTGCCAGCAGCCATCAATACATGACACGAACCCTAGGAGGAACAGATACGCAGTATTTT. Translating gives CASSHQYMTRTLGGTDTQYF.

The J gene is TRBJ2-5, the V gene TRBV2; possibly TRBD2 for D (5 bases). V lost 5 bases and J 6 bases, leaving 16 bases between the germline ends. From germline, CDR1 is SNHLY and CDR2 FYNNEI. The length of the CDR3 is 14 residues. The CDR3 sequence: CASSLWGAKKTQYF. CDR3 DNA sequence: TGTGCCAGCAGTTTGTGGGGAGCTAAGAAGACCCAGTACTTC.

This clonotype has only a few counts. At one of its ends the junction is not consistent with the germline gene, which may arise from a read error. The rearrangement joins TRBV4-2 to TRBJ2-7; 7 bases are a match to TRBD1. Germline V lookup: CDR1 LGHNA, CDR2 YNFKEQ. The CDR3 loop spans 15 amino acids. The CDR3 DNA reads TGTGCCAGCAGCTCCCCCCGGGACAGCTCCTACGAGCAGCACTTC. It codes for CASSSPRDSSYEQHF.

This clonotype was detected many times. The chain combines TRBV7-2 with TRBJ1-2; 8 bases line up with TRBD1. Germline loops: CDR1 SGHTA, CDR2 FQGNSA. Unmatched junction bases numbered 10, after V lost 5 bases and J lost 8 bases. The CDR3 has 14 residues. CDR3 nucleotide sequence: TGTGCCAGCAGCATCATGACAGGGGCGTGGGGCTACACCTTC. This encodes CASSIMTGAWGYTF.

This clonotype was detected many times. The V gene is TRBV9, the J gene TRBJ1-2, with TRBD1 matching 11 bases. Per the germline V gene, CDR1 is SGDLS and CDR2 is YYNGEE. Unmatched junction bases numbered 8, after V lost 0 bases and J lost 4 bases. The CDR3 runs 17 residues. Here the CDR3 reads CASSVVCAGQGGYGYTF. CDR3 DNA sequence: TGTGCCAGCAGCGTAGTGTGTGCGGGACAGGGGGGCTATGGCTACACCTTC.

This clonotype was seen a few times. The genes are TRBV7-8 and TRBJ2-3, with 8 bases fitting TRBD2. The CDR3 consists of 16 residues. The J segment lost 3 bases and the V segment lost 5 bases, leaving 10 bases of the junction unmatched. Germline values: CDR1 SGHVS, CDR2 FQNEAQ. The DNA of the CDR3 is TGTGCCAGCAGCCCTGCGGGGGGATCATTGACAGATACGCAGTATTTT. Protein product: CASSPAGGSLTDTQYF.

J is TRBJ2-5 and V is TRBV3-1, with D unclear. Deletions cut 1 base from V and 7 bases from J, with 7 bases between. CDR3 length: 12 amino acids. Germline V CDR1 and CDR2: LGHDT, YNNKEL (reference sequence). The CDR3 nucleotides are TGTGCCAGCAGCCAAGTGCGCGCGACCCAGTACTTC. Amino acids: CASSQVRATQYF.

The chain joins TRBV14 to TRBJ2-5; a possible D gene is TRBD2 (7 bases). CDR1 is SGHDN, CDR2 FVKESK, per germline. V was clipped by 3 bases and J by 0 bases, with 29 bases between them. The CDR3 is 21 residues long. The CDR3 here is CASSHQSLGMWRGQHQETQYF. The CDR3 DNA reads as TGTGCCAGCAGCCATCAGTCTCTGGGTATGTGGCGGGGGCAACACCAAGAGACCCAGTACTTC.

The gene calls are TRBV25-1 and TRBJ2-6; D remains unclear. This CDR3 is built from 13 residues. The ends were cut back, 2 bases at V and 5 bases at J, with 4 bases in the middle. Per the germline V gene, CDR1 is MGHDK and CDR2 is SYGVNS. CDR3 amino acids: CASSEEWANVLTF. The CDR3 bases are TGTGCCAGCAGTGAAGAGTGGGCCAACGTCCTGACTTTC.

Many counts were recorded for this clonotype. This chain connects TRBV9 to TRBJ1-5; possible D gene TRBD1, 5 bases. This CDR3 is 15 amino acids long. In germline, CDR1 is SGDLS, CDR2 YYNGEE. V gave up 0 bases and J gave up 3 bases, with 10 bases separating them. This chain's CDR3 is CASSVDSGFNQPQHF. The DNA for the CDR3 is TGTGCCAGCAGCGTAGATTCAGGGTTCAATCAGCCCCAGCATTTT.

With regard to this clonotype: A much larger clone lies one base from this, so it may be a read error. This chain joins TRBV5-1 and TRBJ2-7; 11 bases are shared with TRBD2. CDR3 length equals 15 residues. Germline-derived CDR1 and CDR2 are SGHRS and YFSETQ. CDR3 in amino acids: CASSLRLAGTYGQYF. Written as DNA, the CDR3 is TGCGCCAGCAGCCTAAGACTAGCGGGGACCTACGGGCAGTACTTC. The whole variable domain, filled in from reference TRBV5-1 and TRBJ2-7, reads KAGVTQTPRYLIKTRGQQVTLSCSPISGHRSVSWYQQTPGQGLQFLFEYFSETQRNKGNFPGRFSGRQFSNSRSEMNVSTLELGDSALYLCASSLRLAGTYGQYFGPGTRLTVT.

As regards this clonotype: This may come from a read error, since a much larger clone is one base off. The V and J genes are TRBV7-9 and TRBJ2-5, with D uncertain. The CDR3 is 14 amino acids. Trimming shortened V by 1 base and J by 4 bases, and 10 bases separated the two germline ends. Germline V lookup: CDR1 SEHNR, CDR2 FQNEAQ (reference sequence). This CDR3 is CASSLGYLRETQYF. In nucleotides, the CDR3 is TGTGCCAGCAGCTTAGGCTATCTCCGAGAGACCCAGTACTTC.

On this clonotype: As the CDR3 is not closed by the conserved phenylalanine or tryptophan, this likely results from a read error. In DNA, the CDR3 is TGTGCCAGCAGCCAATCAGGGAACTATGGCTACACCTCC. Protein sequence: CASSQSGNYGYTS. The chain employs TRBV3-1 and TRBJ1-2; TRBD1 is a possible D gene (5 bases). Germline CDR1 LGHDT, CDR2 YNNKEL (reference sequence). Trimming cost V 2 bases and J 2 bases, with 6 bases left between them. This CDR3 region has 13 residues.

Regarding this clonotype: This may arise from a read error, as a much more abundant clone is one base away. The gene calls are TRBV11-1 and TRBJ2-1, with 9 bases fitting TRBD2. Germline V gene data show CDR1 as SGHAT and CDR2 as FQDESV (reference sequence). V trimming: 4 bases; J trimming: 15 bases; junction bases outside the gene matches: 16. This CDR3 has 15 amino acids. In DNA form, the CDR3 reads TGTGCCAGCAGCTCAGGGACTAGCCTGGGGGCTAGGCGGTTCTTC. As protein: CASSSGTSLGARRFF.

This clonotype was counted many times. The chain has TRBV19 and TRBJ1-2, with TRBD1 matching over 7 bases. Germline CDR1 LNHDA, CDR2 SQIVND (reference sequence). V lost 6 bases and J lost 10; bases outside the gene matches: 8. The CDR3 has 12 amino acids. The CDR3 loop reads CASSPTGEDYTF. In nucleotides, the CDR3 is TGTGCCAGTAGCCCCACAGGGGAGGACTACACCTTC.

The chain employs TRBV11-2 and TRBJ1-2; D unclear. V shed 5 bases and J shed 8 bases, with 6 bases lying between them. In germline, CDR1 is SGHAT, CDR2 FQNNGV. This CDR3 comprises 10 residues. The CDR3 protein is CASSRRGYTF. The CDR3 nucleotides read TGTGCCAGCAGCCGAAGAGGCTACACCTTC.

V gene TRBV24-1 combines with J gene TRBJ1-5; D is perhaps TRBD1 (5 bases). V was clipped by 2 bases and J by 0 bases, with 10 bases between them. The CDR3 runs to 16 residues. Per the germline V gene, CDR1 is KGHDR and CDR2 is SFDVKD. The CDR3 protein is CATSDSAGPSNQPQHF. For the CDR3, the DNA is TGTGCCACCAGTGATTCCGCAGGGCCTAGCAATCAGCCCCAGCATTTT.

Notes on this clonotype: One end of the junction fails to match germline, which may point to a read error. The chain couples TRBV10-3 to TRBJ2-1; 10 bases are a match to TRBD2. CDR3 length: 16 residues. The germline CDR1 and CDR2 sequences are ENHRY and SYGVKD. CDR3 residues: CASSAGKTSGIDEQFF. Written as DNA, the CDR3 is TGTGCCAGCAGTGCGGGCAAAACTAGCGGGATCGATGAGCAGTTCTTC.